The 22 T cell receptor beta chains in this list originate from one sample, sequenced in a study of OX40 agonist ivuxolimab in advanced cancers. The library was prepared using the immunoSEQ multiplex PCR assay. TCRdb stores this immuneACCESS table with in-frame sequences only. Part of the clones is absent; in the studies checked, under half of the shortfall reflects unresolved V genes, and no reason is known for the rest. Counted in this sample were over 15,000 clones; roughly four fifths of them appeared once. Around 20% of the sample is in the top ten clones. The specimen comprised CD4+ or CD8+ T cells sorted from blood, sampled in a trial of the OX40 agonist ivuxolimab. All receptors derive from an adult with an advanced solid tumor such as melanoma, head and neck, liver or kidney cancer.

The rearrangement links TRBV2 to TRBJ2-1; 8 bases match TRBD2. There are 18 residues in the CDR3. The V and J ends lost 8 bases and 0 bases, in that order; junction bases with no gene match: 15. CDR1 is SNHLY, CDR2 FYNNEI, per germline. In DNA, the CDR3 is TGTGCCAGCGCGGGGGGCATAGCGCCGGGTAGCTCCTACAATGAGCAGTTCTTC. This gives the protein CASAGGIAPGSSYNEQFF.

This clone was picked up one time. The chain is built from TRBV28 and TRBJ1-1; no clear D. Trimming shortened V by 2 bases and J by 1 base, and 2 bases separated the two germline ends. Looked up from germline, CDR1 is MDHEN and CDR2 is SYDVKM. The CDR3 covers 12 residues. DNA for the CDR3: TGTGCCAGCAGTTTACGGAACACTGAAGCTTTCTTT. Amino acid sequence: CASSLRNTEAFF. The whole variable domain, filled in from reference TRBV28 and TRBJ1-1, reads DVKVTQSSRYLVKRTGEKVFLECVQDMDHENMFWYRQDPGLGLRLIYFSYDVKMKEKGDIPEGYSVSREKKERFSLILESASTNQTSMYLCASSLRNTEAFFGQGTRLTVV.

The gene calls are TRBV7-2 and TRBJ2-1; D is unresolved. Trimming shortened V by 2 bases and J by 0 bases, and 14 bases separated the two germline ends. Germline V gene data show CDR1 as SGHTA and CDR2 as FQGNSA. There are 17 residues in the CDR3. The chain's CDR3 is CASSLSTWTSSYNEQFF. Written as DNA, the CDR3 is TGTGCCAGCAGCTTAAGCACTTGGACGAGCTCCTACAATGAGCAGTTCTTC.

Concerning this clone itself: The identical CDR3 is also encoded by other nucleotide sequences in the sample. The genes are TRBV25-1 and TRBJ2-2; D perhaps matches TRBD1 (5 bases). Germline V gene sequence: CDR1 MGHDK, CDR2 SYGVNS. There are 15 residues in the CDR3. Trimming shortened V by 7 bases and J by 5 bases, and 17 bases separated the two germline ends. The CDR3 here is CASKVLSGYTGELFF. The CDR3 DNA sequence: TGTGCCAGCAAGGTCCTCTCAGGGTATACCGGGGAGCTGTTTTTT. The variable domain in full, with the rest retrieved from reference TRBV25-1 and TRBJ2-2, is EADIYQTPRYLVIGTGKKITLECSQTMGHDKMYWYQQDPGMELHLIHYSYGVNSTEKGDLSSESTVSRIRTEHFPLTLESARPSHTSQYLCASKVLSGYTGELFFGEGSRLTVL.

The chain couples TRBV29-1 to TRBJ2-7, with D perhaps matching TRBD1 (6 bases). Germline loops: CDR1 SQVTM, CDR2 ANQGSEA. V was pared by 7 bases and J by 1 base, with 17 bases between. The CDR3 length is 14 residues. CDR3 coding DNA: TGCAGCGGGATCGCAGGGGAAGGATCCTACGAGCAGTACTTC. Translation gives CSGIAGEGSYEQYF.

The sample holds a few counts of this clone. The rearrangement joins TRBV10-2 to TRBJ1-2; the D gene is possibly TRBD1 (5 bases). The CDR3 is 13 amino acids. Germline V gene sequence: CDR1 WSHSY, CDR2 SAAADI. The V end lost 4 bases, the J end lost 6 bases, and 12 bases lay between the germline ends. The CDR3 region has the DNA TGCGCCAGCAGTGCTGGGACGAGAGATGGCTACACCTTC. It translates to CASSAGTRDGYTF.

This chain connects TRBV14 to TRBJ1-2; TRBD1 might be the D (5 bases). Germline-derived CDR1 and CDR2 are SGHDN and FVKESK. V lost 0 bases to trimming and J lost 7 bases, with 15 bases between them. This CDR3 is built from 15 residues. The CDR3, as DNA: TGTGCCAGCAGCCAAGAAGAGGGGTGGTTTGGTGGCTACACCTTC. Residues: CASSQEEGWFGGYTF. The variable domain in full, with the rest retrieved from reference TRBV14 and TRBJ1-2, is EAGVTQFPSHSVIEKGQTVTLRCDPISGHDNLYWYRRVMGKEIKFLLHFVKESKQDESGMPNNRFLAERTGGTYSTLKVQPAELEDSGVYFCASSQEEGWFGGYTFGSGTRLTVV.

This chain connects TRBV29-1 to TRBJ2-5; 9 bases line up with TRBD1. Looked up from germline, CDR1 is SQVTM and CDR2 is ANQGSEA. CDR3 length equals 16 residues. V lost 7 bases to trimming and J lost 2 bases; unmatched junction nucleotides: 14. The CDR3 spells CSAITVQGARQETQYF. CDR3 in DNA: TGCAGCGCCATAACCGTACAGGGGGCGAGACAAGAGACCCAGTACTTC.

J is TRBJ1-3 and V is TRBV10-3; D unresolved. CDR3 size: 14 residues. The V end was cut by 3 bases, the J end by 0 bases, with 6 bases between. Germline CDR1 is ENHRY and CDR2 is SYGVKD. The DNA of the CDR3 is TGTGCCATCAGTGAAGAAGGCTCTGGAAACACCATATATTTT. It codes for CAISEEGSGNTIYF.

This chain links TRBV7-3 with TRBJ2-3; D may correspond to TRBD1 or TRBD2 (5 bases each). CDR3 size: 16 residues. Trimming left V 1 base short and J 0 bases short, with 11 bases between. Germline CDR1 is SGHTA and CDR2 is FQGTGA. The CDR3 DNA reads TGTGCCAGCAGCTTAAGGGGCCGGACTAGCACAGATACGCAGTATTTT. Translation gives CASSLRGRTSTDTQYF.

This sequence joins TRBV28 and TRBJ2-5, with D tentatively TRBD2 (6 bases). The CDR3 covers 12 residues. Trimming cost V 7 bases and J 2 bases, with 8 bases left between them. The V gene's germline CDR1 is MDHEN and CDR2 SYDVKM. CDR3 sequence: CASTGTQETQYF. CDR3 in DNA: TGTGCCAGCACCGGGACTCAAGAGACCCAGTACTTC.

The V call is TRBV7-3, the J call TRBJ2-5; D perhaps matches TRBD2 (6 bases). V shed 7 bases and J shed 2 bases, with 8 bases lying between them. The germline V gene has CDR1 SGHTA and CDR2 FQGTGA. There are 12 residues in the CDR3. The CDR3 DNA reads TGTGCCAGCACCGGGACTCAAGAGACCCAGTACTTC. It specifies CASTGTQETQYF. Complete variable domain (other parts from reference TRBV7-3 and TRBJ2-5): GAGVSQTPSNKVTEKGKYVELRCDPISGHTALYWYRQSLGQGPEFLIYFQGTGAADDSGLPNDRFFAVRPEGSVSTLKIQRTERGDSAVYLCASTGTQETQYFGPGTRLLVL.

For this clone: The junction does not match germline at one end; this may be a read error. The chain links TRBV7-7 to TRBJ2-7, with 8 bases aligning to TRBD2. The CDR3 consists of 13 residues. CDR1 is SSHAT, CDR2 FNYEAQ, per germline (reference sequence). The CDR3 nucleotides read TGTGCTAGCAGCACAGGGCGGGGGGACGAGCAGTACTTC. It specifies CASSTGRGDEQYF.

The chain joins TRBV5-1 to TRBJ2-1; tentatively, D is TRBD1 or TRBD2 (5 bases each). From germline, CDR1 is SGHRS and CDR2 YFSETQ. This CDR3 contains 14 residues. V gave up 0 bases and J gave up 1 base, with 5 bases separating them. CDR3 protein: CASSLGGSYNEQFF. Here the CDR3 DNA reads TGCGCCAGCAGCTTGGGGGGGTCCTACAATGAGCAGTTCTTC.

The chain has TRBV27 and TRBJ1-1; D unclear. The CDR3 runs to 13 residues. Germline CDR1 MNHEY, CDR2 SMNVEV (reference sequence). V gave up 2 bases and J gave up 4 bases, with 8 bases separating them. The CDR3 nucleotides read TGTGCCAGCAGTTTAGGTGGATCCACTGAAGCTTTCTTT. It codes for CASSLGGSTEAFF.

This clone has more than one count but fewer than ten. This sequence joins TRBV19 and TRBJ2-5; TRBD1 matches 10 bases. The CDR3 length is 16 residues. Losses at the gene ends were 5 bases for V and 5 bases for J; bases not matched to a gene: 11. The germline V gene encodes CDR1 LNHDA and CDR2 SQIVND (reference sequence). The CDR3 DNA is TGTGCCAGTAGTGACAACCCGGGACAGGGGTTGGAGACCCAGTACTTC. Its translation is CASSDNPGQGLETQYF.

The count of this clone is one. Germline and junction disagree at one end, which may indicate a read error. The rearrangement joins TRBV6-5 to TRBJ1-1, with 8 bases aligning to TRBD1. The germline V gene has CDR1 MNHEY and CDR2 SVGAGI. The CDR3 contains 15 residues. CDR3 bases: TGTGCCAGCAGTGACTCGGACAGGGCGAACACTGAAGCTTTCTTT. Translating gives CASSDSDRANTEAFF.

V usage is TRBV28 and J usage is TRBJ1-1; D uncertain. From germline, CDR1 is MDHEN and CDR2 SYDVKM. The CDR3 covers 16 residues. V was cut by 2 bases and J by 7 bases, with 20 bases left in between. The CDR3 sequence is CASSLRREMSEDEAFF. CDR3 coding DNA: TGTGCCAGCAGTTTACGTCGAGAGATGAGCGAGGATGAAGCTTTCTTT. The whole variable domain, filled in from reference TRBV28 and TRBJ1-1, reads DVKVTQSSRYLVKRTGEKVFLECVQDMDHENMFWYRQDPGLGLRLIYFSYDVKMKEKGDIPEGYSVSREKKERFSLILESASTNQTSMYLCASSLRREMSEDEAFFGQGTRLTVV.

The chain recombines TRBV28 with TRBJ2-7, with D tentatively TRBD1 (5 bases). The germline gives CDR1 MDHEN, CDR2 SYDVKM. Trimming shortened V by 4 bases and J by 3 bases, and 10 bases separated the two germline ends. The CDR3 spans 13 residues. CDR3: CASSSPDSYEQYF. For the CDR3, the DNA is TGTGCCAGCAGTTCCCCAGACAGCTACGAGCAGTACTTC.

This clone was seen only a few times. V is TRBV5-6 and J is TRBJ1-6, with D maybe TRBD1 (6 bases). V was pared by 3 bases and J by 7 bases, with 17 bases between. The CDR3 runs to 16 residues. Per the germline V gene, CDR1 is SGHDT and CDR2 is YYEEEE. CDR3 sequence: CASSSLGGAGNSPLHF. The CDR3, as DNA: TGTGCCAGCAGCTCCCTGGGGGGGGCAGGGAATTCACCCCTCCACTTT.

The chain recombines TRBV27 with TRBJ2-7; tentatively, D is TRBD2 (5 bases). The germline V and J ends were trimmed by 3 bases and 2 bases, with 8 bases remaining between them. From germline, CDR1 is MNHEY and CDR2 SMNVEV (reference sequence). This CDR3 spans 13 amino acids. The CDR3 here is CASSFGRAYEQYF. CDR3 sequence (DNA): TGTGCCAGCAGTTTTGGGCGGGCCTACGAGCAGTACTTC.

This chain joins TRBV7-3 and TRBJ1-1; no reliable D call. CDR3 length: 15 residues. Germline lookup yields CDR1 SGHTA and CDR2 FQGTGA. V was cut by 2 bases and J by 0 bases, with 10 bases left in between. The CDR3 is CASSLGSGVNTEAFF. Here the CDR3 DNA reads TGTGCCAGCAGCTTAGGGAGTGGGGTGAACACTGAAGCTTTCTTT. Filled out from reference TRBV7-3 and TRBJ1-1, the complete variable domain reads GAGVSQTPSNKVTEKGKYVELRCDPISGHTALYWYRQSLGQGPEFLIYFQGTGAADDSGLPNDRFFAVRPEGSVSTLKIQRTERGDSAVYLCASSLGSGVNTEAFFGQGTRLTVV.